A selection of T cell receptor beta chains follows, all from one sample in a study of blood T cell repertoires in COVID-19. TCRdb's table, derived via immunoSEQ multiplex PCR, lists solely in-frame clones and lacks some. This sample carries 250,000 to 300,000 clones, about nine tenths of them seen once, and the ten largest clones take around 11%. The specimen sequenced was peripheral blood. The receptors stem from a young woman with COVID-19, enrolled during active disease. CDR3s include the opening cysteine and the closing phenylalanine or tryptophan. The D gene is left open where the match is weak. For some rows the clone size is stated as once, few or many, or as a class when expanded; others skip it.

d_call	clone_size	j_call	v_call	cdr3_aa	cdr3_nt
TRBD1	.	TRBJ2-7	TRBV23-1	CASSQLPGQGRYEQYF	TGCGCCAGCAGTCAATTACCCGGACAGGGGCGCTACGAGCAGTACTTC
.	.	TRBJ2-3	TRBV3-1/TRBV3-2	CASSQDFPGSSTDTQYF	TGTGCCAGCAGCCAAGATTTCCCAGGGTCTAGCACAGATACGCAGTATTTT
.	.	TRBJ1-1	TRBV12-3/TRBV12-4	CASSLGRIEAFF	TGTGCCAGCAGTTTAGGGCGGATTGAAGCTTTCTTT
TRBD1	.	TRBJ1-5	TRBV2	CASSVLDRVGQPQHF	TGTGCCAGCAGTGTGCTGGACAGGGTGGGTCAGCCCCAGCATTTT
TRBD2	.	TRBJ2-7	TRBV15	CATSPQRAGVGEQYF	TGTGCCACCAGCCCTCAACGAGCGGGAGTGGGCGAGCAGTACTTC
TRBD1	.	TRBJ1-5	TRBV28	CASRGDSYQPQHF	TGTGCCAGCAGGGGGGACAGCTATCAGCCCCAGCATTTT
.	.	TRBJ2-5	TRBV10-1	CASSVAPQETQYF	TGCGCCAGCAGTGTGGCTCCCCAAGAGACCCAGTACTTC
TRBD2	.	TRBJ2-1	TRBV19	CASSIESGRAGEQFF	TGTGCCAGTAGTATTGAAAGCGGGAGGGCCGGTGAGCAGTTCTTC
TRBD2	.	TRBJ2-1	TRBV7-2	CASSLMTRGGYSNEQFF	TGTGCCAGCAGCTTAATGACCCGGGGGGGATATTCCAATGAGCAGTTCTTC
.	.	TRBJ2-7	TRBV4-2	CASSHITGEQYF	TGTGCCAGCAGCCATATAACGGGAGAGCAGTACTTC
.	.	TRBJ1-1	TRBV4-3	CASSQAAGGTEAFF	TGCGCCAGCAGCCAAGCGGCGGGGGGGACTGAAGCTTTCTTT
.	.	TRBJ2-6	TRBV27	CASSSGGGGANVLTF	TGTGCCAGCAGTTCAGGGGGAGGTGGGGCCAACGTCCTGACTTTC
TRBD2	.	TRBJ2-7	TRBV29-1	CSVGGIAGVSEQYF	TGCAGCGTAGGGGGGATAGCGGGAGTTTCCGAGCAGTACTTC
.	once	TRBJ1-2	TRBV28	CASSLGGGRGYTF	TGTGCCAGCAGTTTAGGGGGGGGTCGCGGCTACACCTTC
TRBD2	.	TRBJ2-2	TRBV10-1	CASSAGTSGAGELFF	TGCGCCAGCAGCGCCGGGACTAGCGGGGCCGGGGAGCTGTTTTTT
.	.	TRBJ2-5	TRBV2	CASSTAQETQYF	TGTGCCAGCAGCACAGCCCAAGAGACCCAGTACTTC
TRBD2	.	TRBJ2-3	TRBV4-2	CASSQAVLADTDTQYF	TGTGCCAGCAGCCAAGCCGTGCTAGCGGACACAGATACGCAGTATTTT
.	.	TRBJ2-7	TRBV27	CASSFPEGEQYF	TGTGCCAGCAGTTTCCCGGAGGGCGAGCAGTACTTC
TRBD2	once	TRBJ2-7	TRBV27	CASQFNGLAGGPYEQYF	TGTGCCAGCCAGTTTAACGGATTAGCGGGAGGCCCCTACGAGCAGTACTTC
TRBD1	.	TRBJ2-7	TRBV29-1	CSVQGQAYEQYF	TGCAGCGTACAGGGACAGGCTTACGAGCAGTACTTC
.	few	TRBJ2-3	TRBV30	CAWKVGPGTDTQYF	TGTGCCTGGAAGGTCGGCCCGGGAACAGATACGCAGTATTTT
.	.	TRBJ2-7	TRBV6-1	CASSETLYAPPYEQYF	TGTGCCAGCAGTGAAACGTTGTATGCGCCTCCCTACGAGCAGTACTTC
TRBD1	.	TRBJ2-7	TRBV10-3	CAIKGQGYEQYF	TGTGCCATCAAAGGACAGGGCTACGAGCAGTACTTC